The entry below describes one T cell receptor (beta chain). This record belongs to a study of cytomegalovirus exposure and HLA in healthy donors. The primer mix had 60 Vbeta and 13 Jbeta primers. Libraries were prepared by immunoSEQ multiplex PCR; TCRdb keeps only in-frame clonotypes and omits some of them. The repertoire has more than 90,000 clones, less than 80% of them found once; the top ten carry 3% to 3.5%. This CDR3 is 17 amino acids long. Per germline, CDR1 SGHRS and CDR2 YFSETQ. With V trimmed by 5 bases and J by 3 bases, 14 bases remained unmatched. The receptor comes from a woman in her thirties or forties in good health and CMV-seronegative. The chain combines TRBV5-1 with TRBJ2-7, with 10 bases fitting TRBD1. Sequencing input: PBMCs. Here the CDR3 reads CASSPRQGAIYGYEQYF. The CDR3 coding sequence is TGCGCCAGCAGTCCGAGACAGGGGGCTATTTACGGCTACGAGCAGTACTTC.